Detailed here is one TCR beta chain. What it binds is unknown. The data were taken from a study of OX40 agonist ivuxolimab in advanced cancers. Regarding the study as a whole: Among some nonresponders, normalized T-cell clonal expansion was also low. Patients who responded partially at 0.1-3.0 mg/kg showed clonal expansion ranking among the lowest. More expanded clones were seen, on average, in CD8+ T cells than in CD4+.

TCRdb's copy holds only in-frame clones and misses some; the assay was immunoSEQ multiplex PCR. Of about 8,300 clones in the sample, about 67% are singletons; the top ten hold under 50%. The germline V gene has CDR1 SGHDN and CDR2 FVKESK. Trimming cost V 3 bases and J 3 bases; bases outside gene matches: 0. The CDR3 runs to 13 residues. Sequencing was performed on CD4+ or CD8+ T cells sorted from blood, taken in a trial of the OX40 agonist ivuxolimab. This sequence was found in an adult with an advanced solid tumor such as melanoma, head and neck, liver or kidney cancer. The chain combines TRBV14 with TRBJ2-7, with 9 bases matching TRBD1. The CDR3 bases are TGTGCCAGCAGCCAGGACAGGGGCTACGAGCAGTACTTC. It specifies CASSQDRGYEQYF.